One and the same sample provided the 10 T cell receptor beta chains below, sequenced in a study of blood T cell repertoires in COVID-19. Profiled with immunoSEQ multiplex PCR; TCRdb holds only in-frame clones, not every one. Here the sample spans 150,000 to 200,000 clones, around four fifths being singletons. The material sequenced was PBMCs or T cells enriched from blood (not recorded which). These receptors were taken from a woman aged 60-75 years who had recovered from COVID-19.

This sequence joins TRBV7-9 and TRBJ1-2; unclear D gene. CDR3 length equals 12 residues. V was clipped by 2 bases and J by 8 bases, with 9 bases between them. Germline V gene lookup returns CDR1 SEHNR and CDR2 FQNEAQ (reference sequence). The CDR3 nucleotides are TGTGCCAGCAGCTTAACCGGAGAAGGCTACACCTTC. The encoded protein is CASSLTGEGYTF.

In its sample, this clone was seen once. The CDR3 nucleotides are TGTGCCAGCAGAAAAGAAGGGACACCCTACGAGCAGTACTTC. Protein: CASRKEGTPYEQYF. The J gene is TRBJ2-7, the V gene TRBV5-8, with D perhaps TRBD1 (6 bases). Trimming removed 5 bases at V and 2 bases at J, with 14 bases between. The CDR3 extends over 14 amino acids. CDR1 is SGHTS and CDR2 is YDEGEE in the germline V gene.

J is TRBJ2-7 and V is TRBV7-9; TRBD1 matches at 11 bases. CDR1 is SEHNR and CDR2 is FQNEAQ in the germline V gene (reference sequence). This CDR3 is built from 13 residues. V lost 8 bases, J lost 1 base, and 1 base stayed unmatched. The CDR3 DNA is TGTGCCAGCGGACAGGGGGCATCCTACGAGCAGTACTTC. It specifies CASGQGASYEQYF.

This sequence joins TRBV19 and TRBJ1-1, with no clear D. Trimming took 1 base from V and 0 from J, leaving 9 bases between them. The CDR3 runs to 15 residues. CDR1 and CDR2 (germline): LNHDA, SQIVND (reference sequence). DNA for the CDR3: TGTGCCAGTAGTATAGCCCCAGTTGTGAACACTGAAGCTTTCTTT. Protein: CASSIAPVVNTEAFF.

This clone appeared a few times. This chain joins TRBV3-1 (or the pseudogene TRBV3-2) and TRBJ2-1; 9 positions match TRBD2. Germline V lookup: CDR1 LGHDT, CDR2 YNNKEL (reference sequence). The V segment lost 0 bases and the J segment 10 bases; nucleotides outside the gene matches: 13. The CDR3 loop spans 17 amino acids. CDR3 DNA sequence: TGTGCCAGCAGCCAAGACGCAGGACTAGCGTCTCTACGGGAGCAGTTCTTC. Translation gives CASSQDAGLASLREQFF.

The chain carries TRBV5-1 and TRBJ1-4; D ambiguous. Germline lookup yields CDR1 SGHRS and CDR2 YFSETQ. The CDR3 is 15 residues long. Trimming left V 4 bases short and J 6 bases short, with 16 bases between. CDR3 in DNA: TGCGCCAGCAGCCCGGCCGGGAGAGTTCATGAAAAACTGTTTTTT. It translates to CASSPAGRVHEKLFF.

The chain uses TRBV6-4 and TRBJ2-3; TRBD2 aligns across 9 bases. CDR1 MRHNA and CDR2 SNTAGT come from the germline V gene. V gave up 6 bases and J gave up 7 bases; unmatched junction bases: 8. This CDR3 spans 14 amino acids. CDR3 bases: TGTGCCAGCAGGCTAGCGGGGAAACCCAATACGCAGTATTTT. Translation: CASRLAGKPNTQYF.

The rearrangement links TRBV12-3 or TRBV12-4 to TRBJ2-7, with a tentative D call TRBD1 (5 bases). The CDR3 contains 11 residues. V shed 7 bases and J shed 5 bases, with 9 bases lying between them. In DNA, the CDR3 is TGTGCCAGCACCCAGGGTCACGAGCAGTACTTC. Protein sequence: CASTQGHEQYF.

V and J are TRBV5-1 and TRBJ2-1; 15 bases are shared with TRBD2. This CDR3 is 18 amino acids long. V lost 4 bases and J lost 5; bases outside the gene matches: 10. The V gene's germline CDR1 is SGHRS and CDR2 YFSETQ. Written as DNA, the CDR3 is TGCGCCAGCAGCGCCGGACTAGCGGGAGGGCCGGGTGACAATGAGCAGTTCTTC. Translation: CASSAGLAGGPGDNEQFF. The whole variable domain, filled in from reference TRBV5-1 and TRBJ2-1, reads KAGVTQTPRYLIKTRGQQVTLSCSPISGHRSVSWYQQTPGQGLQFLFEYFSETQRNKGNFPGRFSGRQFSNSRSEMNVSTLELGDSALYLCASSAGLAGGPGDNEQFFGPGTRLTVL.

The chain recombines TRBV5-1 with TRBJ1-5, with D perhaps TRBD1 (5 bases). The V gene's germline CDR1 is SGHRS and CDR2 YFSETQ. Deletions cut 4 bases from V and 2 bases from J, with 10 bases between. This CDR3 comprises 14 residues. Here the CDR3 DNA reads TGCGCCAGCAGCCTCCAGGGCGGCAATCAGCCCCAGCATTTT. It is translated as CASSLQGGNQPQHF. Filled out from reference TRBV5-1 and TRBJ1-5, the complete variable domain reads KAGVTQTPRYLIKTRGQQVTLSCSPISGHRSVSWYQQTPGQGLQFLFEYFSETQRNKGNFPGRFSGRQFSNSRSEMNVSTLELGDSALYLCASSLQGGNQPQHFGDGTRLSIL.